This T cell receptor beta chain stems from a study of cytomegalovirus exposure and HLA in healthy donors. Whole-study results and caveats: Three CMV-associated chains proved CMV antigen-specific in vitro. Later analysis demonstrated an association between a missense DCLRE1C variant and TCR beta V- and J-gene trimming. Sequencing probably produced one cluster of sequence variants that were highly shared.

The PCR made use of 60 Vbeta and 13 Jbeta primers. TCRdb keeps only in-frame clones here, not all; method: immunoSEQ multiplex PCR. Of tens of thousands of clones detected, about 80% appear once; the ten largest clones hold 32%. The ends were cut back, 6 bases at V and 1 base at J, with 19 bases in the middle. CDR3 length equals 16 residues. Germline loops: CDR1 SGHKS, CDR2 YYEKEE (reference sequence). To note about this clone: Its antigen is unidentified.

Sequencing was done on a sample of PBMCs. The clonotype comes from a man over 45 in good health and CMV-seropositive. The chain combines TRBV5-5 with TRBJ1-1; maybe TRBD1 (5 bases). CDR3 region: CASTAGVGSGNTEAFF. The DNA of the CDR3 is TGTGCCAGCACCGCGGGGGTGGGGAGCGGGAACACTGAAGCTTTCTTT.